This is a list of T cell receptor beta chains from one sample in a study of shared clonotypes between healthy human individuals. Using immunoSEQ multiplex PCR, the repertoire was profiled, and TCRdb retains in-frame clones only, with some absent. The sample contains around 1.1 million clones, around three quarters of which appear only once. The sequencing input was memory CD4+ T cells from PBMCs. The source is a young man in good health. Some clones in this sample may be carry-over from other donors' samples. The CDR3 runs from the conserved cysteine through the conserved F or W. The D gene is left open where the match is weak. Not all rows give a size; the values are once, few, many and, for expanded clones, a class.

clone_size	v_call	j_call	d_call	cdr3_nt	cdr3_aa
NA	TRBV11-2	TRBJ2-5	TRBD2	TGTGCCAGCAGTTTCAGCATCGGGGGAGGGGAGACCCAGTACTTC	CASSFSIGGGETQYF
few	TRBV5-1	TRBJ2-3	TRBD1	TGCGCCAGCAGCCGGGTGGACAGGGCTGGCACAGATACGCAGTATTTT	CASSRVDRAGTDTQYF
NA	TRBV19	TRBJ1-5	NA	TGTGCCAGTAATCGGGGGACATCAGGCCAGCCCCAGCATTTT	CASNRGTSGQPQHF
few	TRBV28	TRBJ1-6	TRBD1	TGTGCCAGCAGGGGACAGGGGGTTTATAATTCACCCCTCCACTTT	CASRGQGVYNSPLHF
NA	TRBV4-2	TRBJ1-2	NA	TGTGCCAGCAGCGGACAGCCTAACTATGGCTACACCTTC	CASSGQPNYGYTF
NA	TRBV28	TRBJ2-7	NA	TGTGCCAGCAGTCCTGGGACGGGATTATACGAGCAGTACTTC	CASSPGTGLYEQYF
few	TRBV2	TRBJ2-5	NA	TGTGCCAGCGTGCTGGAGCACCAAGAGACCCAGTACTTC	CASVLEHQETQYF
NA	TRBV5-1	TRBJ2-6	TRBD2	TGCGCCAGCTCGGGACTAGCAGGCTCTGGGGCCAACGTCCTGACTTTC	CASSGLAGSGANVLTF
NA	TRBV11-3	TRBJ2-1	TRBD2	TGTGCCAGCAGCGGCGGGAGAGTCAACAATGAGCAGTTCTTC	CASSGGRVNNEQFF
NA	TRBV28	TRBJ1-2	NA	TGTGCCAGCAGTTCCGGACCCTCCGGGGCTAACTATGGCTACACCTTC	CASSSGPSGANYGYTF
NA	TRBV28	TRBJ1-3	TRBD1	TGTGCCAGTGGGGGGGCGTTGGGACAGTTCTCTGGAAACACCATATATTTT	CASGGALGQFSGNTIYF
NA	TRBV5-1	TRBJ2-5	TRBD2	TGCGCCAGCAGCGCCCTGGGCGGGAGTTCCCCAGAGACCCAGTACTTC	CASSALGGSSPETQYF
NA	TRBV11-2	TRBJ2-5	NA	TGTGCCAGCAGCGGCCCCACGGCCCAGTACTTC	CASSGPTAQYF
NA	TRBV6-5	TRBJ2-5	NA	TGTGCCAGCAGCTTCTTAGCGGCCCGTCGGGAGACCCAGTACTTC	CASSFLAARRETQYF
NA	TRBV7-9	TRBJ1-5	NA	TGTGCCAGCAGCTTAGGAACGGGCCTTAGCAATCAGCCCCAGCATTTT	CASSLGTGLSNQPQHF
NA	TRBV28	TRBJ2-1	NA	TGTGCCAGCAGTTTCCCACCTAGTAGCTACAATGAGCAGTTCTTC	CASSFPPSSYNEQFF
NA	TRBV19	TRBJ1-5	TRBD1	TGTGCCAGCCACGACAGGGGCAATCAGCCCCAGCATTTT	CASHDRGNQPQHF
NA	TRBV6-5	TRBJ2-1	NA	TGTGCCAGCAGTTACAGACAAATGAGGTACAATGAGCAGTTCTTC	CASSYRQMRYNEQFF
NA	TRBV12-5	TRBJ2-1	NA	TGTGCTAGTGGTTGGTACAATGAGCAGTTCTTC	CASGWYNEQFF
NA	TRBV9	TRBJ2-7	NA	TGTGCCAGCAGCCCAGTTCCATCCCGGGGGTACGAGCAGTACTTC	CASSPVPSRGYEQYF
NA	TRBV7-2	TRBJ1-1	NA	TGTGCCAGCAGCTTAAGTGGCGGGCCCTACACTGAAGCTTTCTTT	CASSLSGGPYTEAFF
NA	TRBV19	TRBJ1-2	NA	TGTGCCAGTAGTGAGCAGGGGTCTTACTATGGCTACACCTTC	CASSEQGSYYGYTF
NA	TRBV28	TRBJ2-7	NA	TGTGCCAGCAGTTCGCCCCCCGCCTACGGGGGCCACGAGCAGTACTTC	CASSSPPAYGGHEQYF
NA	TRBV5-1	TRBJ2-3	NA	TGCGCCAGCAGCTTCCCGGGGAGCACAGATACGCAGTATTTT	CASSFPGSTDTQYF
NA	TRBV7-8	TRBJ1-4	NA	TGTGCCAGCAGCTTAGATCAGGGAAAACTGTTTTTT	CASSLDQGKLFF
NA	TRBV15	TRBJ1-2	TRBD1	TGTGCCACCAGCAGGACAGGGGGCGCCGACTATGGCTACACCTTC	CATSRTGGADYGYTF
once	TRBV11-3	TRBJ1-3	NA	TGTGCCAGCAGCCAAATCTCTGGAAACACCATATATTTT	CASSQISGNTIYF
NA	TRBV6-4	TRBJ2-2	NA	TGTGCTAGCAGTGACTCGGCGGAGTCCAACACCGGGGAGCTGTTTTTT	CASSDSAESNTGELFF
NA	TRBV27	TRBJ1-2	TRBD1	TGTGCCAGCAGTACGAGACAGGGCTTAGGCTACACCTTC	CASSTRQGLGYTF
NA	TRBV7-9	TRBJ1-6	TRBD1	TGTGCCAGCAGCCCAGCGGGACAGGGCAATTCACCCCTCCACTTT	CASSPAGQGNSPLHF
NA	TRBV30	TRBJ1-3	TRBD1	TGTGCCTGGCGATCACGGGTGGGGGACAGCTCTGGAAACACCATATATTTT	CAWRSRVGDSSGNTIYF
NA	TRBV19	TRBJ1-5	TRBD1	TGTGCCAGTAGGGGGACAGGGTCGTTCGGCAATCAGCCCCAGCATTTT	CASRGTGSFGNQPQHF
NA	TRBV29-1	TRBJ1-2	NA	TGCAGCGTTGGGACGGCTAACTATGGCTACACCTTC	CSVGTANYGYTF
NA	TRBV19	TRBJ2-1	NA	TGTGCCAGTAGTATTTTTGCGACCAGCTCCTACAATGAGCAGTTCTTC	CASSIFATSSYNEQFF
NA	TRBV28	TRBJ2-7	NA	TGTGCCAGCAGTCCTAACTATAGGGGGTTCGCGCAGTACTTC	CASSPNYRGFAQYF
NA	TRBV14	TRBJ2-3	TRBD2	TGTGCCAGCAGCCCGGGACTAGTCACAGATACGCAGTATTTT	CASSPGLVTDTQYF
NA	TRBV9	TRBJ2-1	NA	TGTGCCAGCAGCCCTAGCCGATACTCCTACAATGAGCAGTTCTTC	CASSPSRYSYNEQFF